A single sample is the source of the 23 T cell receptor beta chains below, sequenced in a study of T-cell reconstitution after alpha-beta-depleted transplantation in children. Researchers prepared the TCRbeta library using unique molecular identifiers, the study reports. MiXCR, applied by TCRdb to the PCR reads, yields one record per CDR3 protein. The sample lists over 300,000 distinct CDR3 sequences, 10% occurring once. This specimen consisted of PBMCs from the stem cell graft donor, obtained from the stem cell graft. These receptors all stem from a human donor who donated a stem cell graft to a child with acute lymphoblastic leukemia.

This clonotype occurred a few times. V and J are TRBV20-1 and TRBJ2-2; D is ambiguous. The CDR3 contains 12 residues. Trimming stripped 4 bases from V and 5 bases from J, with 8 bases between. From germline, CDR1 is DFQATT and CDR2 SNEGSKA (reference sequence). The CDR3 sequence: CSANGPTGELFF. CDR3 bases: TGCAGTGCTAATGGGCCTACCGGGGAGCTGTTTTTT.

This clonotype came up a few times. The J gene is TRBJ2-3, the V gene TRBV6-5, with no clear D. The CDR3 is 16 amino acids. V lost 2 bases to trimming and J lost 4 bases, with 16 bases between them. The germline V gene has CDR1 MNHEY and CDR2 SVGAGI. CDR3 in amino acids: CASSYGRGVGSDTQYF. As DNA, the CDR3 is TGTGCCAGCAGTTACGGCCGCGGAGTGGGGTCAGATACGCAGTATTTT.

The V gene is TRBV27, the J gene TRBJ2-3; TRBD2 agrees at 11 bases. V gave up 4 bases and J gave up 4 bases; unmatched junction bases: 7. Germline V CDR1 and CDR2: MNHEY, SMNVEV (reference sequence). This CDR3 is built from 16 residues. The CDR3 DNA sequence: TGTGCCAGCAGTTCCCATAGCGGGAGGGCCCCAGATACGCAGTATTTT. The encoded protein is CASSSHSGRAPDTQYF.

Ten or more counts support this clonotype. This chain joins TRBV20-1 and TRBJ1-6; TRBD1 might be the D (5 bases). Between the trimmed V and J ends, which lost 6 bases and 7 bases, there was a span of 10 bases. The V gene's germline CDR1 is DFQATT and CDR2 SNEGSKA (reference sequence). There are 12 residues in the CDR3. CDR3 sequence reads: CSAETANSPLHF. DNA of the CDR3: TGCAGTGCCGAGACAGCGAATTCACCCCTCCACTTT.

The table lists this clonotype with a count of one. This may come from a read error, since a much larger clone is one base off. This sequence joins TRBV29-1 and TRBJ1-3, with 8 bases aligning to TRBD1. The CDR3 contains 15 residues. CDR1 and CDR2 (germline): SQVTM, ANQGSEA. The CDR3 DNA follows: TGCGGCGTTGGCCGGGACAGGAACTCTGGAAACACCATATATTTT. Encoded protein: CGVGRDRNSGNTIYF.

This clonotype was counted only a few times. The V gene is TRBV20-1, the J gene TRBJ2-7; 15 nucleotides line up with TRBD2. V gave up 6 bases and J gave up 0 bases; unmatched junction bases: 9. This CDR3 region has 17 residues. The germline CDR1 and CDR2 sequences are DFQATT and SNEGSKA (reference sequence). CDR3 DNA: TGCAGTGCCAGACTACCGGGACTAGCGGGAGGCTCCTACGAGCAGTACTTC. This codes for CSARLPGLAGGSYEQYF.

J is TRBJ2-5 and V is TRBV20-1; D may match TRBD1 or TRBD2 (6 bases each). Germline CDR1 reads DFQATT; CDR2 reads SNEGSKA (reference sequence). Trimming removed 3 bases at V and 1 base at J, with 12 bases between. The length of the CDR3 is 14 residues. CDR3 in amino acids: CSASRGALQETQYF. The CDR3 DNA reads as TGCAGTGCTAGTAGGGGGGCCCTCCAAGAGACCCAGTACTTC.

This chain connects TRBV4-2 to TRBJ2-1, with TRBD2 matching over 8 bases. V trimming: 1 base; J trimming: 4 bases; junction bases outside the gene matches: 9. The germline V gene encodes CDR1 LGHNA and CDR2 YNFKEQ. The CDR3 covers 17 residues. The CDR3 bases are TGTGCCAGCAGCCAAGGAACCTGGCGGGAGGCTTACAATGAGCAGTTCTTC. Residues: CASSQGTWREAYNEQFF.

This rearrangement joins TRBV28 to TRBJ2-7; D not certain. This CDR3 comprises 17 residues. Trimming shortened V by 6 bases and J by 0 bases, and 21 bases separated the two germline ends. Germline CDR1 and CDR2: MDHEN and SYDVKM. CDR3 loop: CASSSSLTETYSYEQYF. The DNA of the CDR3 is TGTGCCAGCAGCTCGAGCCTAACAGAGACCTACTCCTACGAGCAGTACTTC.

A few counts support this clonotype. The CDR3 DNA is TGCGCCAGCAGCTTGAGATCGCGGAACAATGAGCAGTTCTTC. Translating gives CASSLRSRNNEQFF. The V and J genes are TRBV5-1 and TRBJ2-1; no clear D gene. This CDR3 spans 14 amino acids. Trimming cost V 1 base and J 5 bases, with 10 bases left between them. The germline CDR1 and CDR2 sequences are SGHRS and YFSETQ.

J is TRBJ1-1 and V is TRBV24-1, with D hard to call. This CDR3 is built from 14 residues. Germline assignment: CDR1 KGHDR and CDR2 SFDVKD. Trimming took 6 bases from V and 1 from J, leaving 11 bases between them. The DNA for the CDR3 is TGTGCCACCAGTCCTTCTTATTCGAACACTGAAGCTTTCTTT. Amino acid sequence: CATSPSYSNTEAFF.

This clonotype was detected a few times. The V and J genes are TRBV10-3 and TRBJ2-7; 13 nucleotides align to TRBD2. The ends lost 9 bases at V and 6 bases at J; junction bases unmatched: 5. There are 13 residues in the CDR3. CDR1 and CDR2 from the germline V gene are ENHRY and SYGVKD. DNA of the CDR3: TGTGCCATAGGACTAGCGGGAGAGGGCGAGCAGTACTTC. This sequence encodes CAIGLAGEGEQYF.

This sequence joins TRBV5-1 and TRBJ1-6; perhaps TRBD1 as D (6 bases). Germline V gene data show CDR1 as SGHRS and CDR2 as YFSETQ. This CDR3 has 14 amino acids. V was cut by 0 bases and J by 11 bases, with 12 bases left in between. This chain's CDR3 is CASSLGQEGPPLHF. CDR3 DNA sequence: TGCGCCAGCAGCTTGGGACAGGAAGGGCCACCCCTCCACTTT. Full variable domain (missing parts from reference TRBV5-1 and TRBJ1-6): KAGVTQTPRYLIKTRGQQVTLSCSPISGHRSVSWYQQTPGQGLQFLFEYFSETQRNKGNFPGRFSGRQFSNSRSEMNVSTLELGDSALYLCASSLGQEGPPLHFGNGTRLTVT.

The V gene is TRBV6-1, the J gene TRBJ1-2; 8 positions match TRBD1. Germline CDR1 MNHNS, CDR2 SASEGT. This CDR3 has 14 residues. Trimming removed 6 bases from V and 7 bases from J; junction bases left unmatched: 10. CDR3 in DNA: TGTGCCAGCAGCGAGGGACAGGTAGGAGGTGGCTACACCTTC. The encoded protein is CASSEGQVGGGYTF.

V is TRBV7-9 and J is TRBJ2-1, with a tentative D call TRBD2 (7 bases). Germline CDR1 reads SEHNR; CDR2 reads FQNEAQ (reference sequence). CDR3 length equals 15 residues. V was cut by 6 bases and J by 7 bases, with 19 bases left in between. This CDR3 is CASSTSGGARNEQFF. In DNA, the CDR3 is TGTGCCAGCAGTACATCGGGGGGCGCGCGGAATGAGCAGTTCTTC.

In its sample, this clonotype was seen many times. As DNA, the CDR3 is TGTGCTAGTGGTTCCGGGGGCGGTGACACAGATACGCAGTATTTT. Residues: CASGSGGGDTDTQYF. V gene TRBV12-5 combines with J gene TRBJ2-3, with D perhaps TRBD1 or TRBD2 (6 bases each). CDR3 length: 15 residues. The V end was cut by 4 bases, the J end by 2 bases, with 13 bases between. The V gene's germline CDR1 is LGHNT and CDR2 FRNRAP.

This clonotype showed up just a few times. The chain carries TRBV27 and TRBJ2-7, with 10 bases identical to TRBD2. Trimming took 6 bases from V and 4 from J; bases not matched to a gene: 6. The CDR3 spans 14 residues. The germline V gene has CDR1 MNHEY and CDR2 SMNVEV (reference sequence). DNA of the CDR3: TGTGCCAGCAGCGCTAGCGGGAGTTTGTACGAGCAGTACTTC. This translates into CASSASGSLYEQYF.

As to this clonotype: Possible read error: a much larger clone is one base away. V is TRBV28 and J is TRBJ2-7; D might be TRBD1 or TRBD2, each matching 5 bases. In germline, CDR1 is MDHEN, CDR2 SYDVKM. V shed 6 bases and J shed 1 base, with 16 bases lying between them. The CDR3 has 15 amino acids. This chain's CDR3 is CASSTVMRGSYEQYF. The CDR3 DNA reads as TGTGCCAGCAGCACCGTGATGAGGGGATCCTACGAGCAGTACTTC.

This clonotype was seen more than once but under ten times. Since a much larger clone is just one base distant, this may be a read error. The V and J genes are TRBV7-3 and TRBJ1-6; D possibly corresponds to TRBD1 (6 bases). Germline V gene lookup returns CDR1 SGHTA and CDR2 FQGTGA. The length of the CDR3 is 13 residues. Trimming pared 2 bases from V and 9 bases from J, leaving 8 bases between. CDR3 DNA sequence: TGTGCCAGCAGCTTAGGGGGCAGTTCACCCCTCCACTTT. Translated, it gives CASSLGGSSPLHF. Full variable domain (rest looked up from reference TRBV7-3 and TRBJ1-6): GAGVSQTPSNKVTEKGKYVELRCDPISGHTALYWYRQSLGQGPEFLIYFQGTGAADDSGLPNDRFFAVRPEGSVSTLKIQRTERGDSAVYLCASSLGGSSPLHFGNGTRLTVT.

This clonotype was counted only a few times. The chain recombines TRBV9 with TRBJ2-6; D possibly corresponds to TRBD2 (6 bases). Trimming cost V 5 bases and J 4 bases, with 13 bases left between them. The germline V gene has CDR1 SGDLS and CDR2 YYNGEE. The CDR3 is made up of 15 amino acids. CDR3 loop: CASSGTLRGANVLTF. DNA of the CDR3: TGTGCCAGCAGTGGGACTCTACGGGGGGCCAACGTCCTGACTTTC.

V usage is TRBV9 and J usage is TRBJ2-5; D may correspond to TRBD1 or TRBD2 (6 bases each). V lost 2 bases and J lost 4, with 18 bases in between. The CDR3 is 16 residues long. CDR1 is SGDLS and CDR2 is YYNGEE in the germline V gene. The chain's CDR3 is CASSVGGGGGRETQYF. The CDR3 coding sequence is TGTGCCAGCAGCGTGGGGGGTGGTGGGGGGCGAGAGACCCAGTACTTC.

This chain joins TRBV7-9 and TRBJ2-7; the match to TRBD2 covers 9 bases. CDR3 length: 16 amino acids. Germline trimming cut 0 bases from V and 4 bases from J; bases unmatched to any gene: 7. The germline CDR1 and CDR2 sequences are SEHNR and FQNEAQ (reference sequence). DNA of the CDR3: TGTGCCAGCAGCTTAGCGCTGCGGGAGGGCCGGTACGAGCAGTACTTC. Translated: CASSLALREGRYEQYF.

This clonotype came up a few times. CDR3 DNA sequence: TGTGCCAGCAGCCACTCGCCAGGGGCCTACGAGCAGTACTTC. This gives the protein CASSHSPGAYEQYF. This rearrangement joins TRBV3-1 to TRBJ2-7; a possible D gene is TRBD1 (6 bases). The germline gives CDR1 LGHDT, CDR2 YNNKEL (reference sequence). The CDR3 runs 14 residues. With 3 bases removed from V and 2 bases from J, the gap between germline ends came to 11 bases.